This T cell receptor (beta chain) stems from a study of blood T cells in healthy people across ages. Regarding the study as a whole: Older individuals had lower TCR beta diversity per million T cells (the decline was roughly linear).

PCR was performed a second time for about 6 to 12 cycles using a sample-barcoded 5' primer and a J-beta primer mix. A single record per CDR3 protein comes from TCRdb applying MiXCR to the 5' RACE reads. The sample consists of some 780,000 distinct CDR3 sequences, around 50% of them appearing once. Every sample had a minimum of 6.5 million PBMCs isolated. In the case of this clonotype: Its antigen is as yet unknown.

V lost 6 bases and J lost 0, with 12 bases in between. The CDR3 is made up of 15 amino acids. Per the germline V gene, CDR1 is SNHLY and CDR2 is FYNNEI. Material: blood. The receptor was derived from a man in his forties or fifties in good health. The chain recombines TRBV2 with TRBJ2-4; a weak D match, TRBD2 (6 bases). CDR3 sequence (DNA): TGTGCCAGCAGCGGGACTCGCTCAGCCAAAAACATTCAGTACTTC. Translating gives CASSGTRSAKNIQYF.